This T cell receptor (beta chain) was sequenced during a study of CD8 T cells in Susac syndrome. After removal of 6 bases from V and 5 bases from J, the junction contained 11 bases not matched to a gene. CDR1 and CDR2 (germline): DFQATT, SNEGSKA (reference sequence). The CDR3 runs 14 residues. A quantity of roughly 0.5 to 1 ug RNA underwent reverse transcription using random hexamers. TCRdb independently ran MiXCR on the immunoSEQ multiplex PCR reads; one entry per CDR3 protein. The sample has about 200,000 distinct CDR3 sequences; 90% to 95% are singletons. The chain combines TRBV20-1 with TRBJ2-5, with 8 bases fitting TRBD2. The sample comprised CD4+ T cells from PBMCs. The TCR sequence derives from a human donor in good health. For the CDR3, the DNA is TGCAGTGCGTTTCCAGCGGGAGTACGGGAGACCCAGTACTTC. It is translated as CSAFPAGVRETQYF.